Sequencing of this T cell receptor beta chain was carried out in a study of shared clonotypes between healthy human individuals. Whole-study context: CD4 naive and memory got three plates each, CD8 naive two, CD8 memory one.

Positively selected for CCR7, the CD45RO-negative cells used as naive CD8 cells excluded terminally differentiated effector memory CD45RA+ cells. Looked up from germline, CDR1 is MNHEY and CDR2 is SMNVEV (reference sequence). The CDR3 is made up of 15 amino acids. V lost 5 bases, J lost 4 bases, and 8 bases stayed unmatched. Investigators spread the genomic DNA of each subset evenly over several immunoSEQ plates. The table came from immunoSEQ multiplex PCR; TCRdb's copy has only in-frame clones and leaves some out. The sample lists some 2,100,000 clones, just over 90% occurring once. This chain connects TRBV27 to TRBJ2-7, with 10 bases lining up with TRBD1. Sequencing was carried out using naive CD8+ T cells from PBMCs. The TCR originated in a man aged 18-30 years in good health. Some clones in this sample may be carry-over from other donors' samples. CDR3 loop: CASSATRDRGYEQYF. The CDR3 region has the DNA TGTGCCAGCAGTGCGACCCGGGACAGGGGTTACGAGCAGTACTTC.